This T cell receptor (beta chain) was identified in a study of blood T cell repertoires in COVID-19 (TCRdb year 2020). As for the study more broadly: Samples from collaborators originated in the United States, Italy and Spain and spanned both the acute and convalescent phases of COVID-19. The material from the prospective study consisted of cDNA or gDNA derived from T cells, B-cell-depleted T cells, or PBMCs. Subjects who had been exposed to COVID-19, were actively infected with it, or had recovered from it provided the deeply sampled blood TCRbeta repertoires that made up the dataset. The repertoires were released in a freely available public database intended as a resource for research on the immune response to SARS-CoV-2. Samples were obtained from the ongoing ImmuneRACE study (first 160 participants) and from 950 to 1,500 subjects provided by 6 global collaborators. A de-identified subject ID, COVID-19 status, age in years and sex were almost always included in the sample metadata. Where available, HLA class I and class II types were obtained from metadata supplied by the sample provider rather than from assay-based typing. Overall study outcomes, separate from this receptor: The amount of clinical and demographic metadata varied by source and participant and was provided uncurated.

CDR1 SGHRS and CDR2 YFSETQ were looked up in the germline V gene. The CDR3 sequence holds 17 residues, the cysteine and phenylalanine included. Only the CDR3 DNA stays, 51 bases, in frame from base 1. Trimming removed 4 bases from V and 7 bases from J, leaving 26 bases between the germline ends. The immunoSEQ Assay, a bias-controlled multiplex PCR, was used to amplify TCRbeta CDR3 regions from genomic DNA. The study's own analysis went as follows. Within the assay, amplification of reference gene primers was used to estimate how many nucleated cells each sample contained. To quantify the absolute abundance of each unique TCRbeta CDR3 rearrangement, sequence reads were collapsed and filtered. For each sample, productive Simpson clonality was calculated as the square root of Simpson's diversity index across productive rearrangements. In its TCRdb copy, this immuneACCESS table keeps in-frame sequences only and misses some clones. Where compared with another copy, unresolved V genes explain less than half of these, and the others have no known cause. D and trimming were read from the DNA, whereas the V and J calls and clone size are those reported in that table. The sample table holds about 220,000 clones, of which more than 75% were seen once. Clones ranked in the top ten supply roughly 8.2% of the sample.

At one collaborating source in Seattle, patients were enrolled during active infection and were followed longitudinally through the course of disease. Whole blood was collected in K2EDTA tubes by collaborating institutions according to the institutions' own protocols. For TCRbeta analysis, collaborators shipped samples as frozen whole blood, isolated PBMCs, or DNA extracted from either of those sample types. Note on this clone: The antigen it binds to is not known. No qualities accompany the bases; no much larger clone lies one base away.

Sequenced: peripheral blood. The clonotype was recovered from a woman over 75 with COVID-19, enrolled during active disease. This chain is built from TRBV5-1 and TRBJ1-2, and TRBD1 may be the D gene, going by 5 matching bases. DNA sequence: TGCGCCAGCAGCCCCCTCGGGGAGGTTGGGGGAAGAGCTGGCTACACCTTC. Its coded protein is CASSPLGEVGGRAGYTF.